The 28 T cell receptor beta chains given below trace back to one sample, sequenced in a study of cytomegalovirus exposure and HLA in healthy donors. The PCR made use of 60 Vbeta and 13 Jbeta primers. Here immunoSEQ multiplex PCR was the method, and the copy in TCRdb shows in-frame clones only, minus some. This table holds tens of thousands of clones, approximately 80% found once. Input material: PBMCs. The source is a man aged 45-60 years in good health and CMV-seronegative.

The rearrangement uses TRBV4-3 and TRBJ2-3; 9 bases agree with TRBD2. This CDR3 has 17 amino acids. Germline assignment: CDR1 LGHNA and CDR2 YSLEER. V shed 0 bases, J shed 4 bases, and the junction held 8 bases outside the gene matches. The CDR3 here is CASSQEGSGSDADTQYF. The CDR3 nucleotides read TGCGCCAGCAGCCAAGAAGGTAGCGGGAGCGACGCAGATACGCAGTATTTT.

This chain connects TRBV5-1 to TRBJ2-3; D unresolved. CDR1 SGHRS and CDR2 YFSETQ come from the germline V gene. CDR3 size: 14 residues. Trimming took 4 bases from V and 0 from J, leaving 9 bases between them. CDR3 sequence: CASSQESSTDTQYF. The CDR3 DNA is TGCGCCAGCAGCCAAGAGAGTAGCACAGATACGCAGTATTTT.

The chain uses TRBV5-1 and TRBJ2-3; possibly TRBD1 for D (6 bases). V was shortened by 2 bases and J by 5 bases, with 9 bases between the two germline ends. This CDR3 has 13 amino acids. Germline V gene data show CDR1 as SGHRS and CDR2 as YFSETQ. The CDR3 sequence: CASSLLGGDTQYF. Here the CDR3 DNA reads TGCGCCAGCAGCTTACTAGGGGGAGATACGCAGTATTTT. The whole variable domain, filled in from reference TRBV5-1 and TRBJ2-3, reads KAGVTQTPRYLIKTRGQQVTLSCSPISGHRSVSWYQQTPGQGLQFLFEYFSETQRNKGNFPGRFSGRQFSNSRSEMNVSTLELGDSALYLCASSLLGGDTQYFGPGTRLTVL.

The chain combines TRBV5-1 with TRBJ2-1; 8 bases are a match to TRBD1. Germline V gene lookup returns CDR1 SGHRS and CDR2 YFSETQ. This CDR3 has 13 amino acids. J was trimmed by 6 bases and V by 7 bases; bases with no gene match: 6. The CDR3 sequence is CASDRGNSNEQFF. The CDR3 coding sequence is TGCGCCAGCGACAGGGGAAACTCCAATGAGCAGTTCTTC. Full variable domain (remainder filled in from reference TRBV5-1 and TRBJ2-1): KAGVTQTPRYLIKTRGQQVTLSCSPISGHRSVSWYQQTPGQGLQFLFEYFSETQRNKGNFPGRFSGRQFSNSRSEMNVSTLELGDSALYLCASDRGNSNEQFFGPGTRLTVL.

The chain links TRBV28 to TRBJ2-1; D not certain. The CDR3 is 13 amino acids. V dropped 8 bases and J dropped 8 bases, with 16 bases sitting between them. The germline CDR1 and CDR2 sequences are MDHEN and SYDVKM. CDR3 region: CASSLAGQDEQFF. The CDR3 DNA is TGTGCCAGCTCCCTGGCAGGTCAGGATGAGCAGTTCTTC.

This clone was recorded once. The chain combines TRBV9 with TRBJ1-1; D gene ambiguous. The CDR3 totals 14 residues. Between the trimmed V and J ends, which lost 2 bases and 3 bases, there was a span of 11 bases. Germline CDR1 is SGDLS and CDR2 is YYNGEE. The CDR3 here is CASSVTPDDTEAFF. The CDR3, as DNA: TGTGCCAGCAGCGTGACACCGGATGACACTGAAGCTTTCTTT.

The rearrangement links TRBV27 to TRBJ2-5, with D tentatively TRBD1 (6 bases). V was cut by 5 bases and J by 3 bases, with 19 bases left in between. There are 16 residues in the CDR3. Per germline, CDR1 MNHEY and CDR2 SMNVEV (reference sequence). CDR3 in DNA: TGTGCCAGCAGTGGACCAAGGGGGATTAGCGAAGAGACCCAGTACTTC. Its protein product is CASSGPRGISEETQYF.

The chain carries TRBV19 and TRBJ1-5; 11 bases map to TRBD1. In germline, CDR1 is LNHDA, CDR2 SQIVND (reference sequence). CDR3 size: 18 residues. V shed 4 bases and J 7 bases; nucleotides not matched to a gene: 15. Here the CDR3 reads CASSRAFRTGGFGQPQHF. The DNA of the CDR3 is TGTGCCAGTAGTAGGGCCTTTAGGACAGGGGGCTTTGGACAGCCCCAGCATTTT.

Here the CDR3 DNA reads TGTGCCAGCAGTGAAGGGGGAGGTATCACTGAAGCTTTCTTT. Translating gives CASSEGGGITEAFF. This chain links TRBV6-1 with TRBJ1-1; D is unclear. The CDR3 extends over 14 amino acids. From germline, CDR1 is MNHNS and CDR2 SASEGT. V was cut by 1 base and J by 4 bases, with 10 bases left in between.

This chain connects TRBV27 to TRBJ1-4, with 10 bases fitting TRBD1. This CDR3 contains 20 residues. The V gene end was trimmed by 4 bases and the J gene end by 7 bases; junction bases not matched to a gene: 21. Germline V gene lookup returns CDR1 MNHEY and CDR2 SMNVEV (reference sequence). DNA for the CDR3: TGTGCCAGCAGTTCACTCCGGGACAGGGGTCTAACCCCGCACGGTGAAAAACTGTTTTTT. Translating gives CASSSLRDRGLTPHGEKLFF.

The chain links TRBV7-9 to TRBJ2-5; TRBD2 matches at 7 bases. Looked up from germline, CDR1 is SEHNR and CDR2 is FQNEAQ (reference sequence). Trimming took 0 bases from V and 7 from J; bases not matched to a gene: 5. The CDR3 sequence is 14 residues long. For the CDR3, the DNA is TGTGCCAGCAGCTTAGCGTGGGGGGAGGGGACCCAGTACTTC. Translated, it gives CASSLAWGEGTQYF.

V is TRBV7-2 and J is TRBJ2-5; 13 nucleotides agree with TRBD2. Germline CDR1 and CDR2: SGHTA and FQGNSA. Trimming took 2 bases from V and 5 from J; bases not matched to a gene: 5. The CDR3 is 16 amino acids. Written as DNA, the CDR3 is TGTGCCAGCAGCTTACGGACTAGCGGGAGCTGGGAGACCCAGTACTTC. Translating gives CASSLRTSGSWETQYF.

This chain uses TRBV4-2 with TRBJ2-7; 16 bases fit TRBD2. Germline V gene lookup returns CDR1 LGHNA and CDR2 YNFKEQ. Losses at the gene ends were 5 bases for V and 2 bases for J; bases not matched to a gene: 9. CDR3 length: 18 amino acids. The CDR3 nucleotides read TGTGCCAGCAGCTGGGGACTAGCGGGAGGGCCTCGGGCCTACGAGCAGTACTTC. Its protein product is CASSWGLAGGPRAYEQYF.

This clone was seen just once. The genes are TRBV5-1 and TRBJ2-1; 10 positions match TRBD2. Losses at the gene ends were 1 base for V and 6 bases for J; bases not matched to a gene: 4. In germline, CDR1 is SGHRS, CDR2 YFSETQ. The CDR3 has 15 residues. CDR3 sequence reads: CASSLWLAGANEQFF. The CDR3 nucleotides are TGCGCCAGCAGCTTGTGGCTAGCGGGAGCCAATGAGCAGTTCTTC.

The rearrangement links TRBV5-1 to TRBJ1-2; 9 bases agree with TRBD1. Looked up from germline, CDR1 is SGHRS and CDR2 is YFSETQ. V lost 0 bases to trimming and J lost 5 bases; unmatched junction nucleotides: 2. The CDR3 is made up of 14 amino acids. CDR3 in amino acids: CASSLGDRAYGYTF. The DNA for the CDR3 is TGCGCCAGCAGCTTGGGGGACAGGGCGTATGGCTACACCTTC. Drawing the rest from reference TRBV5-1 and TRBJ1-2, the complete variable domain is KAGVTQTPRYLIKTRGQQVTLSCSPISGHRSVSWYQQTPGQGLQFLFEYFSETQRNKGNFPGRFSGRQFSNSRSEMNVSTLELGDSALYLCASSLGDRAYGYTFGSGTRLTVV.

The chain employs TRBV13 and TRBJ1-3; 7 bases are shared with TRBD1. Germline CDR1 reads PRHDT; CDR2 reads FYEKMQ (reference sequence). The CDR3 spans 15 residues. V lost 0 bases and J lost 9; bases outside the gene matches: 8. The CDR3 here is CASSLGGRGVPTIYF. For the CDR3, the DNA is TGTGCCAGCAGCTTAGGCGGCAGGGGGGTCCCCACCATATATTTT.

J is TRBJ2-5 and V is TRBV11-2; D is unresolved. This CDR3 is built from 14 residues. The V end lost 5 bases, the J end lost 3 bases, and 13 bases lay between the germline ends. Germline assignment: CDR1 SGHAT and CDR2 FQNNGV. CDR3 loop: CASSPGEEKETQYF. As DNA, the CDR3 is TGTGCCAGCAGCCCCGGTGAGGAAAAAGAGACCCAGTACTTC.

This clone was detected only once. The chain carries TRBV5-1 and TRBJ1-1; 8 bases match TRBD1. Trimming cost V 4 bases and J 1 base; bases outside gene matches: 6. This CDR3 region has 15 residues. Germline V gene sequence: CDR1 SGHRS, CDR2 YFSETQ. The CDR3 nucleotides read TGCGCCAGCAGCGGAGGGACAGGTTCGAACACTGAAGCTTTCTTT. Protein sequence: CASSGGTGSNTEAFF.

The chain employs TRBV28 and TRBJ1-2, with D unclear. Trimming removed 7 bases from V and 4 bases from J, with 10 bases in between. Germline lookup yields CDR1 MDHEN and CDR2 SYDVKM. This CDR3 has 12 amino acids. The CDR3 sequence is CASTPGVYGYTF. In DNA, the CDR3 is TGTGCCAGCACCCCCGGGGTCTATGGCTACACCTTC.

This clone came up a few times. V usage is TRBV2 and J usage is TRBJ2-7, with 9 bases identical to TRBD1. V lost 7 bases and J lost 2; bases outside the gene matches: 9. CDR1 and CDR2 (germline): SNHLY, FYNNEI. This CDR3 comprises 15 residues. In DNA form, the CDR3 reads TGTGCCAGCACCTTCGGACAGGGGACCGCCTACGAGCAGTACTTC. Protein sequence: CASTFGQGTAYEQYF.

This clone occurred a few times. This sequence joins TRBV7-3 and TRBJ2-7; D is possibly TRBD1 (5 bases). The germline V and J ends were trimmed by 2 bases and 6 bases, with 11 bases remaining between them. The CDR3 runs 13 residues. Germline V CDR1 and CDR2: SGHTA, FQGTGA. CDR3 amino acids: CASSLGASSEQYF. CDR3 DNA sequence: TGTGCCAGCAGCTTAGGGGCCAGCAGCGAGCAGTACTTC.

The chain links TRBV28 to TRBJ2-5, with a possible D match to TRBD1 (6 bases). Trimming pared 6 bases from V and 2 bases from J, leaving 10 bases between. Per the germline V gene, CDR1 is MDHEN and CDR2 is SYDVKM. The CDR3 runs 13 residues. The CDR3 nucleotides read TGTGCCAGCAGACCCGGACAGCAAGAGACCCAGTACTTC. Translation gives CASRPGQQETQYF.

The J gene is TRBJ1-4, the V gene TRBV4-1; 9 bases line up with TRBD1. Germline V gives CDR1 MGHRA, CDR2 YSYEKL. V shed 4 bases and J 5 bases; nucleotides not matched to a gene: 2. The CDR3 consists of 14 residues. The DNA for the CDR3 is TGCGCCAGCAGCCTTGGGACAGGGAATGAAAAACTGTTTTTT. This encodes CASSLGTGNEKLFF.

The chain uses TRBV5-1 and TRBJ1-2; possibly TRBD1 for D (6 bases). CDR3 length equals 15 residues. The germline V and J ends were trimmed by 4 bases and 9 bases, with 22 bases remaining between them. CDR1 is SGHRS and CDR2 is YFSETQ in the germline V gene. This CDR3 is CASSRNPTGFLSYTF. The DNA for the CDR3 is TGCGCCAGCAGCCGCAACCCGACAGGTTTTCTGAGCTACACCTTC.

This clone was seen a single time. The CDR3 loop is CASSRGGGQGNEQYF. The CDR3 bases are TGTGCCAGCAGTCGCGGGGGGGGACAGGGGAACGAGCAGTACTTC. This chain links TRBV28 with TRBJ2-7, with TRBD1 as a possible D gene (10 bases). The CDR3 contains 15 residues. V shed 5 bases and J shed 5 bases, with 19 bases lying between them. Germline V lookup: CDR1 MDHEN, CDR2 SYDVKM.

The sample holds one count of this clone. The CDR3 bases are TGTGCCAGCAGTTTACAGGGATACGAGCAGTACTTC. Protein: CASSLQGYEQYF. The chain has TRBV27 and TRBJ2-5; TRBD1 is a possible D gene (5 bases). The J call is in doubt because the DNA end fits TRBJ2-7 better. The V gene's germline CDR1 is MNHEY and CDR2 SMNVEV (reference sequence). This CDR3 has 12 residues.

V and J are TRBV6-1 and TRBJ1-1, with D possibly matching TRBD1 (5 bases). CDR1 and CDR2 (germline): MNHNS, SASEGT. With 6 bases removed from V and 6 bases from J, the gap between germline ends came to 20 bases. CDR3 length: 15 amino acids. The CDR3 sequence: CASRREVSGFAEAFF. CDR3 nucleotides: TGTGCCAGCAGGAGGGAGGTATCAGGGTTCGCTGAAGCTTTCTTT.

V gene TRBV19 combines with J gene TRBJ2-6; no clear D. CDR3 length equals 14 residues. V was shortened by 3 bases and J by 9 bases, with 12 bases between the two germline ends. Germline CDR1 reads LNHDA; CDR2 reads SQIVND (reference sequence). DNA for the CDR3: TGTGCCAGTAGTATGGGCAGGCTGAGCAACGTCCTGACTTTC. Protein sequence: CASSMGRLSNVLTF.